This TCR beta chain was found in a study of blood T cells in healthy people across ages (dated by TCRdb to the mid-2010s). With respect to the entire study: In model experiments, template switching captured roughly one uniquely barcoded TCR beta cDNA molecule for every two T cells. Using deep sequencing normalized with unique cDNA molecular identifiers, the study measured how TCR beta repertoire diversity changes with age. Four age groups were formed from the donors: young (average about 15 years), middle-aged (approximately 40), aged (about 62) and long-lived (less than 85). To avoid experimental bias, donors of different ages were distributed randomly across sequencing lanes. The study analyzed two additional independent replicas of 1 million unique cDNA reads from the same blood draw for two donors, one aged 18 to 30 and one aged 80 or older. General study outcomes and caveats: There was a strong correlation between observed TCR beta diversity and the percentage of naive T cells measured by flow cytometry. Estimates of total diversity based on one million sequenced T cells were considered lower bounds and underestimates. As age increased, observed TCR beta diversity per million T cells dropped in a roughly linear way, and a significant reduction was already evident by age 40. Donor CMV infection status was unknown, potentially confounding age-related changes in expanded clonotypes. Compared with the aged group, the long-lived group had more naive CD4+ T cells, fewer expanded clones and increased TCR diversity, a pattern suggesting age selection. Bulk unsorted PBMC profiling prevented conclusive comparison of naive and antigen-experienced compartments.

Library generation was performed with 5' RACE. TCRdb names Illumina HiSeq 2500 as the instrument used. A second 7 to 11 cycle PCR used a sample-barcoded 5' primer and a J-beta primer mix. Each TCR beta cDNA molecule received a unique molecular identifier from a template-switch 5' adaptor carrying 12 random nucleotides. At least 2.5 million CDR3-containing paired-end reads were obtained from each sample. All of the RNA was converted into first-strand cDNA using the Mint cDNA synthesis kit, with a TRBC-specific oligonucleotide serving as the primer. Following uracil-DNA glycosylase treatment, a first 18-cycle PCR with universal primers M1SS and BC2_uni_R was performed on all cDNA. Regarding the original processing steps: Each sample was normalized by randomly selecting 1 million high-quality reads, each carrying a distinct molecular identifier. Instead of being binned into consensus sequences, reads with shared molecular identifiers were discarded. MiTCR, run with a Q25 quality threshold and the strictest error-elimination algorithm, handled CDR3 identification, clonotype clustering and error correction. A nonparametric unseen species model using Euler transformation provided a lower-bound estimate of total TCR beta diversity. TCRdb took the public reads, trimmed them with fastp at Q25, ran MiXCR for clone calling and kept in-frame beta chains. Rows matching on CDR3 protein sequence are summarized as one entry with the most common DNA and genes. TCRdb's processing, not the authors', yielded these V and J calls. For this sample there are roughly 500,000 distinct CDR3 sequences; approximately 30% appear just once. Around 18% of the sample goes to the ten largest clones.

A note on this clonotype: The antigen it recognizes is unknown. No base quality information exists; no much larger clone differs at one position.

The donors were roughly 38 Caucasian individuals from Russia, aged roughly 6 to 100 years, who were systemically healthy. Each donor gave roughly 9.5 milliliters of peripheral blood, collected into EDTA-treated Vacutainer tubes. Ficoll-Paque density-gradient centrifugation was used to isolate PBMCs, with at least 6 million obtained per sample. Trizol reagent was used to extract total RNA from the PBMCs, yielding at least 6 micrograms per sample. Naive CD45RAhigh/CD27high T cell percentages were measured by flow cytometry on a PBMC aliquot from every donor. In the germline V gene (reference sequence), CDR1 corresponds to SEHNR and CDR2 to FQNEAQ. From the cysteine up to the phenylalanine, the CDR3 has a length of 16 residues. Only the CDR3 region is kept as DNA, spanning 48 bases read in frame from base 1. The trim is 5 bases for V and 5 bases for J, with a gap of 21 bases between the germline ends.

This receptor was obtained from a woman aged 65 to 85 in good health. This chain joins TRBV7-9 to TRBJ1-1; the D region possibly corresponds to TRBD1 (6 bases align). The sequencing sample was made of blood. The DNA sequence is given as TGTGCCAGCAGCCCGTACTGGGGGGCCAGGGTTACTGAAGCTTTCTTT. Translated, this is CASSPYWGARVTEAFF.